This T cell receptor beta chain was captured in a study of T cell changes during pregnancy in multiple sclerosis. The repertoire was sequenced with immunoSEQ multiplex PCR; TCRdb's copy has only in-frame clones and lacks some. The sample holds 85,000 to 120,000 clones, approximately 90% seen once. The sequencing used peripheral blood, collected after pregnancy. The TCR was taken from a female donor with multiple sclerosis, enrolled in a pregnancy study.

CDR3 DNA sequence: TGTGCCAGCAACCTCCTAGTAATGAACACTGAAGCTTTCTTT. As protein: CASNLLVMNTEAFF. V is TRBV5-8 and J is TRBJ1-1; D is uncertain. The V gene's germline CDR1 is SGHTS and CDR2 YDEGEE. The CDR3 runs 14 residues. V was trimmed by 6 bases and J by 0 bases, leaving 12 bases between them.